A selection of T cell receptor beta chains follows, all from one sample in a study of T cell repertoires in cytomegalovirus infection. TCRdb independently ran MiXCR on the reads; one entry per CDR3 protein. This table holds approximately 910,000 distinct CDR3 sequences, 30% to 40% found once. Their antigens remain unidentified. This specimen was cultured CD8+ T cells from PBMCs, taken from culture after CMV antigen stimulation. The receptors originated from a human donor in good health (CMV status not recorded). Some clones in this sample may be carry-over from other donors' samples. Each CDR3 is given with its conserved first and last residue. A D gene is named only where the DNA matches it firmly. Size tells how often a clone was seen (once, few, many) or the class of an expanded clone, and some rows leave it out.

clone size	D gene	V gene	J gene	CDR3 protein	CDR3 DNA
NA	NA	TRBV5-3	TRBJ2-2	CASSLVMGPKNTGELFF	TGTGCCAGCAGCTTGGTCATGGGACCAAAGAACACCGGGGAGCTGTTTTTT
NA	TRBD2	TRBV7-9	TRBJ2-7	CASSPSGGSSYEQYF	TGTGCCAGCAGCCCTAGCGGGGGGTCCTCCTACGAGCAGTACTTC
few	TRBD1	TRBV28	TRBJ1-2	CASSFDRDLNYGYTF	TGTGCCAGCAGTTTCGACAGGGACCTTAACTATGGCTACACCTTC
NA	NA	TRBV19	TRBJ2-6	CASGWGPGGANVLTF	TGTGCCAGTGGATGGGGGCCTGGAGGGGCCAACGTCCTGACTTTC
few	NA	TRBV12-3/TRBV12-4	TRBJ1-1	CASRPVNTEAFF	TGTGCCAGCAGACCGGTGAACACTGAAGCTTTCTTT
few	TRBD1	TRBV20-1	TRBJ2-7	CSASPGTGDYEQYF	TGCAGTGCTTCCCCCGGGACAGGGGACTACGAGCAGTACTTC
many	NA	TRBV6-1	TRBJ1-2	CASSNTGTSLNYGYTF	TGTGCCAGCAGTAATACCGGGACAAGCCTTAACTATGGCTACACCTTC
few	NA	TRBV27	TRBJ1-4	CASTISPATNEKLFF	TGTGCCAGCACCATCTCGCCCGCAACTAATGAAAAACTGTTTTTT
few	NA	TRBV24-1	TRBJ1-1	CATSDLQRVGAFF	TGTGCCACCAGTGATTTGCAGAGGGTTGGAGCTTTCTTT
few	NA	TRBV4-1	TRBJ1-2	CASSQDPGVSNYGYTF	TGCGCCAGCAGCCAAGATCCAGGGGTATCTAACTATGGCTACACCTTC
few	NA	TRBV24-1	TRBJ2-1	CATSDLSGGEQFF	TGTGCCACCTCGGACCTCTCCGGCGGTGAGCAGTTCTTC
few	TRBD1	TRBV4-2	TRBJ2-7	CASSQMGTAVYEQYF	TGTGCCAGCAGCCAGATGGGGACAGCAGTCTACGAGCAGTACTTC
few	NA	TRBV7-9	TRBJ2-1	CASSARFHEQFF	TGTGCCAGCAGCGCGAGGTTCCATGAGCAGTTCTTC
few	NA	TRBV7-2	TRBJ1-4	CASSFSTESNEKLFF	TGTGCCAGCAGCTTTTCGACAGAGTCGAATGAAAAACTGTTTTTT
NA	NA	TRBV27	TRBJ1-4	CASSRSGEKLFF	TGTGCCAGCAGCCGCTCCGGCGAAAAACTGTTTTTT
many	TRBD1	TRBV7-6	TRBJ1-1	CASSLVDRGLEAFF	TGTGCCAGCAGCTTAGTTGACAGGGGGCTTGAAGCTTTCTTT
NA	TRBD2	TRBV10-3	TRBJ2-2	CAIRPVSGERTGELFF	TGTGCCATCAGACCCGTTAGCGGGGAGCGCACCGGGGAGCTGTTTTTT
NA	NA	TRBV7-6	TRBJ2-3	CAGSLSGVGNTDTQYF	TGTGCCGGCAGCTTAAGTGGTGTGGGCAACACAGATACGCAGTATTTT
NA	NA	TRBV19	TRBJ2-5	CASREGTGAQETQYF	TGTGCCAGTAGAGAAGGTACCGGGGCACAAGAGACCCAGTACTTC
NA	NA	TRBV7-3	TRBJ2-5	CASSLGPRVSGTQYF	TGTGCCAGCAGCTTAGGCCCGAGGGTGTCAGGGACCCAGTACTTC
NA	NA	TRBV25-1	TRBJ2-3	CASSESSEGTDTQYF	TGTGCCAGCAGTGAATCGAGTGAGGGGACAGATACGCAGTATTTT
NA	TRBD1	TRBV7-4	TRBJ1-2	CASSFPTGPGYGYTF	TGTGCCAGCAGCTTTCCGACAGGGCCTGGGTATGGCTACACCTTC
many	NA	TRBV7-2	TRBJ1-5	CASSLGHNSNQPQHF	TGTGCCAGCAGCTTGGGTCATAATAGCAATCAGCCCCAGCATTTT
NA	NA	TRBV3-1	TRBJ1-4	CASSQVWGRSTNEKLFF	TGTGCCAGCAGCCAAGTCTGGGGGAGATCAACTAATGAAAAACTGTTTTTT
many	NA	TRBV27	TRBJ2-1	CASSSGNEQFF	TGTGCCAGCAGCTCAGGAAATGAGCAGTTCTTC
few	NA	TRBV24-1	TRBJ2-5	CATSAGRSGETQYF	TGTGCCACCTCCGCGGGGCGCAGCGGGGAGACCCAGTACTTC
few	NA	TRBV6-5	TRBJ2-2	CASSYSTLVLGTGELFF	TGTGCCAGCAGTTACTCGACACTGGTCCTGGGGACCGGGGAGCTGTTTTTT
NA	TRBD1	TRBV7-3	TRBJ2-2	CAGSLPGQGYTGELFF	TGTGCCGGCAGCCTTCCGGGACAGGGGTACACCGGGGAGCTGTTTTTT
few	NA	TRBV7-2	TRBJ1-1	CASSQLSSVAEAFF	TGTGCCAGCAGCCAGCTATCTTCGGTGGCTGAAGCTTTCTTT
NA	NA	TRBV5-5	TRBJ1-2	CASSFYGTHGYTF	TGTGCCAGCAGCTTTTACGGGACTCATGGCTACACCTTC
few	NA	TRBV10-3	TRBJ2-7	CAISESTQGYEQYF	TGTGCCATCAGTGAGTCGACACAGGGTTACGAGCAGTACTTC
NA	TRBD1	TRBV6-5	TRBJ2-1	CASSYDRANEQFF	TGTGCCAGCAGTTACGACAGGGCCAATGAGCAGTTCTTC
NA	TRBD2	TRBV7-9	TRBJ2-7	CASSPGGDIGFF	TGTGCCAGCAGCCCGGGGGGGGACATTGGATTCTTC
few	TRBD1	TRBV12-3/TRBV12-4	TRBJ2-5	CASSLGQEPKTQYF	TGTGCCAGCAGCCTCGGACAGGAGCCTAAGACCCAGTACTTC
few	NA	TRBV27	TRBJ2-5	CASSRTEYKETQYF	TGTGCCAGCAGCAGGACAGAGTATAAAGAGACCCAGTACTTC
once	NA	TRBV6-2/TRBV6-3	TRBJ1-1	CASNVTGNTEAFF	TGTGCCAGCAATGTTACAGGGAACACTGAAGCTTTCTTT
few	TRBD1	TRBV28	TRBJ2-3	CASSPGQGNTDTQYF	TGTGCCAGCAGTCCGGGACAGGGAAACACAGATACGCAGTATTTT